Following are 14 T cell receptor beta chains from one sample sequenced in a study of CD4 T cells in relation to SARS-CoV-2 and coronaviruses. CD4+ T cells from unexposed donors were obtained before the COVID-19 pandemic (2011-2018). Data came from immunoSEQ multiplex PCR; TCRdb stores just in-frame clones and leaves some out. The data contain about 68,000 clones, 93% of them seen just once; the ten biggest clones take up approximately 0.2%. The sequencing sample was made of naive CD4+ T cells from PBMCs. Subset reported: naive CD4+ T cells isolated by negative enrichment. These receptor sequences come from a human donor in good health.

The chain carries TRBV15 and TRBJ1-5; D not certain. This CDR3 has 14 amino acids. Germline CDR1 and CDR2: LNHNV and YYDKDF (reference sequence). Between the trimmed V and J ends, which lost 5 bases and 5 bases, there was a span of 13 bases. The CDR3 DNA reads as TGTGCCACCAGCGGAAGGTGGAAAGATCAGCCCCAGCATTTT. Protein sequence: CATSGRWKDQPQHF.

The chain recombines TRBV28 with TRBJ1-5, with a weak D call TRBD1 (6 bases). The CDR3 has 15 amino acids. Germline V gene lookup returns CDR1 MDHEN and CDR2 SYDVKM. Trimming cost V 4 bases and J 6 bases, with 16 bases left between them. The chain's CDR3 is CASSSPPGGGQPQHF. DNA of the CDR3: TGTGCCAGCAGTTCTCCTCCCGGGGGCGGTCAGCCCCAGCATTTT.

The chain carries TRBV3-1 (or the pseudogene TRBV3-2) and TRBJ1-4; 8 nucleotides line up with TRBD1. The length of the CDR3 is 12 residues. The junction had 3 bases not matched to a gene; V was cut back by 2 bases and J by 13 bases. CDR1 LGHDT and CDR2 YNNKEL come from the germline V gene (reference sequence). The CDR3 loop is CASSQTGGGLFF. For the CDR3, the DNA is TGTGCCAGCAGCCAAACAGGGGGGGGACTGTTTTTT.

CDR3 region: CASSSRGTVDEQYF. CDR3 bases: TGTGCCAGCAGTTCCAGGGGAACGGTCGACGAGCAGTACTTC. The V call is TRBV27, the J call TRBJ2-7, with D maybe TRBD1 (6 bases). The CDR3 loop spans 14 amino acids. Looked up from germline, CDR1 is MNHEY and CDR2 is SMNVEV (reference sequence). Trimming took off 4 bases at V and 5 bases at J, with 15 bases between the two ends.

This clone was seen once. J is TRBJ2-5 and V is TRBV24-1; tentative D call: TRBD2 (6 bases). Trimming cost V 5 bases and J 2 bases, with 11 bases left between them. The CDR3 is made up of 14 amino acids. Germline V gene sequence: CDR1 KGHDR, CDR2 SFDVKD. For the CDR3, the DNA is TGTGCCACCAGTGTATCGCGGGAACAAGAGACCCAGTACTTC. Translating gives CATSVSREQETQYF.

This clone was picked up one time. This chain joins TRBV11-2 and TRBJ1-2; D might be TRBD1 (5 bases). This CDR3 comprises 14 residues. Germline V gene data show CDR1 as SGHAT and CDR2 as FQNNGV. Deletions cut 5 bases from V and 3 bases from J, with 13 bases between. CDR3 in DNA: TGTGCCAGCAGCCTTGCAGGGATAGACTATGGCTACACCTTC. As protein: CASSLAGIDYGYTF. Based on the CDR3 plus reference TRBV11-2 and TRBJ1-2, the full variable domain is EAGVAQSPRYKIIEKRQSVAFWCNPISGHATLYWYQQILGQGPKLLIQFQNNGVVDDSQLPKDRFSAERLKGVDSTLKIQPAKLEDSAVYLCASSLAGIDYGYTFGSGTRLTVV.

The genes are TRBV2 and TRBJ1-5; the D gene is possibly TRBD1 (6 bases). CDR1 is SNHLY, CDR2 FYNNEI, per germline. V lost 8 bases to trimming and J lost 5 bases, with 19 bases between them. The CDR3 is 15 amino acids. This chain's CDR3 is CASQIEAGADQPQHF. The CDR3 DNA reads as TGTGCCAGCCAAATAGAGGCAGGGGCAGATCAGCCCCAGCATTTT.

The V call is TRBV7-9, the J call TRBJ2-3; 7 bases are shared with TRBD2. The V segment lost 5 bases and the J segment 5 bases; nucleotides outside the gene matches: 22. The CDR3 spans 19 residues. CDR1 and CDR2 (germline): SEHNR, FQNEAQ (reference sequence). As DNA, the CDR3 is TGTGCCAGCAGCACCCAAACCCTAGGGCCCGCGGGAGTTGTAGATACGCAGTATTTT. Its translation: CASSTQTLGPAGVVDTQYF. The variable domain in full, with the rest retrieved from reference TRBV7-9 and TRBJ2-3, is DTGVSQNPRHKITKRGQNVTFRCDPISEHNRLYWYRQTLGQGPEFLTYFQNEAQLEKSRLLSDRFSAERPKGSFSTLEIQRTEQGDSAMYLCASSTQTLGPAGVVDTQYFGPGTRLTVL.

The rearrangement uses TRBV19 and TRBJ2-5; perhaps TRBD2 as D (5 bases). The CDR3 has 12 residues. CDR1 is LNHDA, CDR2 SQIVND, per germline (reference sequence). Trimming cost V 6 bases and J 3 bases, with 8 bases left between them. The CDR3 sequence: CASSTGKETQYF. CDR3 DNA: TGTGCCAGTAGCACGGGAAAAGAGACCCAGTACTTC.

The chain has TRBV5-4 and TRBJ1-4; TRBD1 agrees at 7 bases. V trimming: 0 bases; J trimming: 4 bases; junction bases outside the gene matches: 12. In germline, CDR1 is SGHNT, CDR2 YYREEE (reference sequence). The CDR3 length is 18 residues. The CDR3 spells CASSLDQGGDSLNEKLFF. The CDR3 DNA is TGTGCCAGCAGCTTGGACCAAGGAGGGGACAGCCTTAATGAAAAACTGTTTTTT.

V is TRBV18 and J is TRBJ1-1; D is undetermined. The V end was cut by 3 bases, the J end by 1 base, with 6 bases between. From germline, CDR1 is KGHSH and CDR2 LQKENI. The CDR3 runs to 13 residues. CDR3 coding DNA: TGTGCCAGCTCACCCGACCCGAACACTGAAGCTTTCTTT. Its protein is CASSPDPNTEAFF.

V and J are TRBV6-2 or TRBV6-3 and TRBJ2-2, with D maybe TRBD1 (6 bases). The CDR3 spans 14 residues. Germline values: CDR1 MNHEY, CDR2 SVGEGT. The germline V and J ends were trimmed by 6 bases and 4 bases, with 12 bases remaining between them. The DNA of the CDR3 is TGTGCCAGCAGCTCGGGACACCCCACCGGGGAGCTGTTTTTT. Translating gives CASSSGHPTGELFF.

The chain carries TRBV5-1 and TRBJ2-7; D might be TRBD1 or TRBD2, each matching 6 bases. Between the trimmed V and J ends, which lost 7 bases and 6 bases, there was a span of 23 bases. CDR1 and CDR2 from the germline V gene are SGHRS and YFSETQ. This CDR3 comprises 15 residues. In DNA form, the CDR3 reads TGCGCCAGCGGACTACAGGGCGTTGGGGCATTCGAGCAGTACTTC. This translates into CASGLQGVGAFEQYF.

This clone came up once. This chain connects TRBV3-1 (or the pseudogene TRBV3-2) to TRBJ2-3; D ambiguous. V was shortened by 3 bases and J by 2 bases, with 6 bases between the two germline ends. This CDR3 spans 13 amino acids. CDR1 is LGHDT, CDR2 YNNKEL, per germline (reference sequence). CDR3 coding DNA: TGTGCCAGCAGCCAGGATGCCACAGATACGCAGTATTTT. Translation: CASSQDATDTQYF.